This T cell receptor beta chain was captured in a study of metastatic and nonmetastatic thyroid tumors. At the level of the study: Repertoires from blood and tumor or nodule tissue of malignant and benign thyroid patients were compared. Notes on the study in general: Malignant tumors reportedly showed significantly higher TCR beta diversity than benign nodules in both blood and tumor.

This clone has at least ten counts. Its cognate antigen is unknown. A much larger clone lies one base from this, so it may be a read error. The V segment lost 4 bases and the J segment 5 bases; nucleotides outside the gene matches: 18. The V gene's germline CDR1 is LGHNA and CDR2 YNFKEQ. The CDR3 extends over 19 amino acids. Per the authors' pipeline: It was from CDR3 differences across clinicopathological groups that a distant-metastasis classifier for papillary thyroid cancer was built. TCRdb re-called clones via MiXCR from the PCR reads. The V and J calls were determined by TCRdb, not by the authors. The data contain some 22,000 clones, about 20% of them singletons. Thyroid surgery took place with no prior treatment in any patient.

This clonotype was obtained from a female donor with papillary thyroid cancer or a benign thyroid nodule (not recorded which). Some clones in this sample may be carry-over from other donors' samples. The sequencing sample was made of tumor tissue. The chain is built from TRBV4-2 and TRBJ2-1; 9 nucleotides match TRBD2. The CDR3 region is CASSRPGLALKRADNEQFF. CDR3 bases: TGTGCCAGCAGCCGTCCGGGACTAGCCCTGAAGCGGGCGGACAATGAGCAGTTCTTC.